These T cell receptor beta chains were read from a single sample in a study of blood T cell repertoires in COVID-19. Sequenced by immunoSEQ multiplex PCR; TCRdb stores in-frame clones only, minus some. The sample shows 200,000 to 250,000 clones, about four fifths of them seen only once. Input material: peripheral blood. These receptors all stem from a woman of 80 years or more with acute or convalescent COVID-19. Both conserved end residues are part of each CDR3. Clone size appears in some rows only: once, few, many, or a class for an expanded clone.

CDR3 protein,J gene,V gene,clone size
CSVEVKRGLETQYF,TRBJ2-5,TRBV29-1,NA
CASSIFSEAFF,TRBJ1-1,TRBV19,NA
CASSLQGGVGTDTQYF,TRBJ2-3,TRBV5-1,NA
CASSRRGTAGNEQFF,TRBJ2-1,TRBV27,NA
CASRTGPNTEAFF,TRBJ1-1,TRBV2,few
CASSSPGYTYGYTF,TRBJ1-2,TRBV7-2,NA
CASSQDFVFDVGRVFF,TRBJ1-4,TRBV4-1,NA
CASSPKQGLDEKLFF,TRBJ1-4,TRBV4-2,NA
CASSPLRQANYGYTF,TRBJ1-2,TRBV2,NA
CASSPGLEATEAFF,TRBJ1-1,TRBV11-1,NA
CASSEGQTLAPLHF,TRBJ1-6,TRBV9,NA
CASSLGVVGGTEAFF,TRBJ1-1,TRBV7-9,NA
CATSGTGGAGDEQYF,TRBJ2-7,TRBV15,NA
CASRKAGWENTIYF,TRBJ1-3,TRBV27,NA
CASSPLDGDYGYTF,TRBJ1-2,TRBV18,NA
CASSDTGSQGYTF,TRBJ1-2,TRBV3-1/TRBV3-2,NA
CASHRETGNTIYF,TRBJ1-3,TRBV6-5,NA
CAWTPGGNQPQHF,TRBJ1-5,TRBV30,once
CASSPGGSRGEKLFF,TRBJ1-4,TRBV5-8,NA
CASSTGGGTEAFF,TRBJ1-1,TRBV2,once
CASSSDSSGNTIYF,TRBJ1-3,TRBV5-1,NA
CAISLDRGSGNTIYF,TRBJ1-3,TRBV10-3,once
CASSTRGGKNTEAFF,TRBJ1-1,TRBV19,NA
CASSLEGLAQTDTQYF,TRBJ2-3,TRBV5-1,NA
CASSVRLGQPQHF,TRBJ1-5,TRBV2,NA
CASSLRTSLGREQFF,TRBJ2-1,TRBV7-2,NA
CATSKLAGGLYEQYF,TRBJ2-7,TRBV15,NA
CASSQPDLHMSLGGYTF,TRBJ1-2,TRBV5-4,NA
CASGGQGYTEAFF,TRBJ1-1,TRBV28,few
CAIHGGQGARNTGELFF,TRBJ2-2,TRBV10-3,NA
CASSLLLGTGGSVSEKLFF,TRBJ1-4,TRBV4-3,NA
CASSQRSSNQPQHF,TRBJ1-5,TRBV23-1,NA
CASSLYRYTEAFF,TRBJ1-1,TRBV27,NA
CASSLVLAGGGDEQFF,TRBJ2-1,TRBV7-9,NA
CATSAGLAGRYNEQFF,TRBJ2-1,TRBV24-1,NA
CAWSELSNQPQHF,TRBJ1-5,TRBV30,NA
CASSRGQGSTDTQYF,TRBJ2-3,TRBV7-2,NA
CASSLAVTGNTGELFF,TRBJ2-2,TRBV5-1,NA
CASGQGLAKNIQYF,TRBJ2-4,TRBV2,NA
CASTTLKGAAGELFF,TRBJ2-2,TRBV27,NA
CASSLWTGGSQPQHF,TRBJ1-5,TRBV7-2,NA
CASSFGQTHEKLFF,TRBJ1-4,TRBV4-3,NA
CASSEGSGGGHNEQFF,TRBJ2-1,TRBV4-2,NA
CASTPRRAFF,TRBJ1-1,TRBV6-4,medium-sized
CAISERVGVGYTF,TRBJ1-2,TRBV10-3,NA
CASSHGWQTSNQPQHF,TRBJ1-5,TRBV2,NA
CASRTSGGQETQYF,TRBJ2-5,TRBV28,NA
CASSLGGDYNTEAFF,TRBJ1-1,TRBV13,NA
CASSLVAGRRGEQYF,TRBJ2-7,TRBV7-9,few
CASSEGLANEKLFF,TRBJ1-4,TRBV5-1,NA
CASSQRTGAGELFF,TRBJ1-4,TRBV3-1/TRBV3-2,NA
CASSYTGVSGQPQHF,TRBJ1-5,TRBV6-2/TRBV6-3,NA
CASDSQGPGNTIYF,TRBJ1-3,TRBV19,NA
CASSSQGGYTF,TRBJ1-2,TRBV7-9,NA
CASSPAAINQPQHF,TRBJ1-5,TRBV3-1/TRBV3-2,once
CASSEDGGTYEQYF,TRBJ2-7,TRBV6-1,NA
CATSTENYGYTF,TRBJ1-2,TRBV2,NA
CAWQRGTGNYEQYF,TRBJ2-7,TRBV30,NA
CASSLSGEQPQHF,TRBJ1-5,TRBV27,few
CASSNTGVVEKLFF,TRBJ1-4,TRBV11-3,NA